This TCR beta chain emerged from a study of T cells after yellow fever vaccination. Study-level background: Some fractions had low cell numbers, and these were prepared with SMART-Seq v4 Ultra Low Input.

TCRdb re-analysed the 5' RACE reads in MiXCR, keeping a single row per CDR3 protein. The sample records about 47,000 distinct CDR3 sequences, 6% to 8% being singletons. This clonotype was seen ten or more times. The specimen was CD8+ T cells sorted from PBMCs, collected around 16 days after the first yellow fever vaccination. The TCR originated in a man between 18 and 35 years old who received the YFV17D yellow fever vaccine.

CDR3 DNA: TGTGCTAGTGGTGGGACTAGCGGGCCGGGGACAGATACGCAGTATTTT. It codes for CASGGTSGPGTDTQYF. This chain links TRBV12-5 with TRBJ2-3; TRBD2 aligns across 12 bases. This CDR3 spans 16 amino acids. V lost 5 bases and J lost 3; bases outside the gene matches: 6. Looked up from germline, CDR1 is LGHNT and CDR2 is FRNRAP.